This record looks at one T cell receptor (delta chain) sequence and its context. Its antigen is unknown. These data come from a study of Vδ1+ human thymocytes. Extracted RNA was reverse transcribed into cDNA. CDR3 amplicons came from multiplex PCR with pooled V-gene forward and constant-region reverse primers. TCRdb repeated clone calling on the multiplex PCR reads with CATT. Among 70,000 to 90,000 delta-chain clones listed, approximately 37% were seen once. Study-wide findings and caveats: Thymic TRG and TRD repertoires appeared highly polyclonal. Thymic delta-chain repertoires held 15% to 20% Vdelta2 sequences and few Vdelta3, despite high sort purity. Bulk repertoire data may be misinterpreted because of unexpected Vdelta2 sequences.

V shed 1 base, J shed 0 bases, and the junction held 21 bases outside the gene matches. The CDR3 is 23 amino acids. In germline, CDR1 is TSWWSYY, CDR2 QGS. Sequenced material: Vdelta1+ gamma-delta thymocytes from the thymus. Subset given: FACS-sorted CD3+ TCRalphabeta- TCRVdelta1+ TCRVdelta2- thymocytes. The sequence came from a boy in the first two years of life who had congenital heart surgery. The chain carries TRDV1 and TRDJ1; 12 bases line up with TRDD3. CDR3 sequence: CALGEPESLPTGGYLTYTDKLIF. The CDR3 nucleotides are TGTGCTCTTGGGGAACCAGAGAGTCTTCCTACTGGGGGATACCTAACCTACACCGATAAACTCATCTTT.